The TCR beta chain described here comes from a study of blood T cell repertoires in COVID-19. The protocol was immunoSEQ multiplex PCR, while the TCRdb copy is restricted to in-frame clones and leaves out a portion. The sample has about 210,000 clones, over 80% seen once. Germline V CDR1 and CDR2: LGHNA, YSLEER. This CDR3 comprises 14 residues. V was pared by 2 bases and J by 13 bases, with 15 bases between. The V call is TRBV4-3, the J call TRBJ1-6; D uncertain. The sequence was collected from a man aged 55 to 70 with COVID-19, enrolled during active disease. The sample comprised peripheral blood. As DNA, the CDR3 is TGCGCCAGCAGCCAACTTCTCGCGGTGAGCCCCCTCCACTTT. It encodes CASSQLLAVSPLHF.